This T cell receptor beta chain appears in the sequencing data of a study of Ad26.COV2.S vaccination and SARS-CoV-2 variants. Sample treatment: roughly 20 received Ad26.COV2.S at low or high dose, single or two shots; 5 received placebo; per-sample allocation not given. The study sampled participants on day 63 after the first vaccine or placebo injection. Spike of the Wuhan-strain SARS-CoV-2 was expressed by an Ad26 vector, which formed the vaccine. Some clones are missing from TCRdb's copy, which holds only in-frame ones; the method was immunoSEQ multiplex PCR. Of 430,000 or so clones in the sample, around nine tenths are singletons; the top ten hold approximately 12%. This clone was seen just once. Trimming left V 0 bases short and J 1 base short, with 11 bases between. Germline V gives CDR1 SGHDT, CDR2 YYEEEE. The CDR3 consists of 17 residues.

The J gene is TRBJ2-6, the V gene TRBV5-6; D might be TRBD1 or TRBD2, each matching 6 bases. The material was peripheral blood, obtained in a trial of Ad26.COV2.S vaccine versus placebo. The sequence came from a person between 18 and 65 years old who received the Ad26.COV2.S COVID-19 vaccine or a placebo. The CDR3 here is CASSLDREDSGANVLTF. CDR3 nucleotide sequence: TGTGCCAGCAGCTTGGACAGGGAGGATTCTGGGGCCAACGTCCTGACTTTC.